The next 5 T cell receptor beta chains were all read from a single sample in a study of beta chain features in type 1 diabetes. The investigators reverse transcribed all of the isolated RNA, so they sequenced expressed TCRB transcripts. Measured with immunoSEQ multiplex PCR; TCRdb has only the in-frame clones, and not every one. The repertoire holds about 210,000 clones, with about a tenth as singletons. Sequenced material: central memory CD4+ T cells from blood. The receptors here all came from a man aged 18 to 35 in good health.

The DNA of the CDR3 is TGTGCCAGCAGCTTAACCCCGGACACTGAAGCTTTCTTT. Protein sequence: CASSLTPDTEAFF. The chain recombines TRBV11-3 with TRBJ1-1; D is uncertain. CDR3 length: 13 amino acids. Looked up from germline, CDR1 is SGHNT and CDR2 is YENEEA. The V and J ends lost 2 bases and 3 bases respectively, with 7 bases between them.

This chain connects TRBV25-1 to TRBJ2-3; D is possibly TRBD1 (5 bases). This CDR3 comprises 12 residues. The germline V and J ends were trimmed by 2 bases and 7 bases, with 7 bases remaining between them. CDR1 is MGHDK and CDR2 is SYGVNS in the germline V gene. This CDR3 is CASSEGAYTQYF. The DNA for the CDR3 is TGTGCCAGCAGTGAAGGGGCCTATACGCAGTATTTT.

The genes are TRBV28 and TRBJ2-2; unclear D gene. The length of the CDR3 is 12 residues. Germline values: CDR1 MDHEN, CDR2 SYDVKM. V lost 8 bases, J lost 3 bases, and 7 bases lay in between. The CDR3 bases are TGTGCCAGCGGATTGGACACCGGGGAGCTGTTTTTT. Its translation is CASGLDTGELFF.

This clone was seen just once. The chain carries TRBV6-1 and TRBJ2-7; the D gene is possibly TRBD1 (6 bases). This CDR3 spans 16 amino acids. Trimming removed 4 bases from V and 4 bases from J, with 20 bases in between. Germline V gives CDR1 MNHNS, CDR2 SASEGT. This CDR3 is CASSGDFGQSKYEQYF. In DNA, the CDR3 is TGTGCCAGCAGTGGCGACTTTGGACAGTCTAAGTACGAGCAGTACTTC.

This clone was seen more than once but under ten times. The genes are TRBV5-1 and TRBJ2-3, with D maybe TRBD1 (6 bases). CDR3 length equals 14 residues. The germline V gene has CDR1 SGHRS and CDR2 YFSETQ. Between the trimmed V and J ends, which lost 4 bases and 2 bases, there was a span of 11 bases. The CDR3 DNA sequence: TGCGCCAGCAGCCAACAGGGTGACACAGATACGCAGTATTTT. The encoded protein is CASSQQGDTDTQYF.